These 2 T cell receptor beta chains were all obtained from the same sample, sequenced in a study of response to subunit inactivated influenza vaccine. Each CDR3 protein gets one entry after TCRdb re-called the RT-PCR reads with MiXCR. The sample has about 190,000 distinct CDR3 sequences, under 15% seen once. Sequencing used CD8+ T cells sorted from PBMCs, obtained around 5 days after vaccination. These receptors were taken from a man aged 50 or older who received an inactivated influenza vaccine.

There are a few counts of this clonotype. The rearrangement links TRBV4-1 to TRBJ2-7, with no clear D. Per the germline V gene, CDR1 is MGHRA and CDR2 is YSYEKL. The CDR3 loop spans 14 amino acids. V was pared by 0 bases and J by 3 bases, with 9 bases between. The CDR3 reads CASSQESGFYEQYF. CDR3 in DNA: TGCGCCAGCAGCCAAGAATCCGGATTCTACGAGCAGTACTTC.

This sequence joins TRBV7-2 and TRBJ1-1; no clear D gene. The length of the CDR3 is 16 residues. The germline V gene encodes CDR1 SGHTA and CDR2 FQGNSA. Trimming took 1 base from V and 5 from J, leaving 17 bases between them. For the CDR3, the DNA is TGTGCCAGCAGCTTAGTGGCTTCAGCTCAGCCAACTGAAGCTTTCTTT. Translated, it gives CASSLVASAQPTEAFF.